This is a list of T cell receptor beta chains from one sample in a study of immune evolution from preneoplasia to lung adenocarcinoma. Clones were sequenced by immunoSEQ multiplex PCR, and TCRdb holds only the in-frame ones, with some missing. The data show 9,500 to 10,000 clones, over 60% seen once. The sample was FFPE minimally invasive lung adenocarcinoma tissue. The receptors derive from a person aged 70 to 79 with lung adenocarcinoma. Some clones in this sample may be carry-over from other donors' samples. Both conserved end residues are part of each CDR3. D genes are given only for firm matches. The size field is filled for only some rows; it gives once, few, many or a size class.

-	-	TRBV5-6	TRBJ2-2	CASSYTADLTGELFF	TGTGCCAGCAGCTACACAGCAGATCTCACCGGGGAGCTGTTTTTT
-	few	TRBV28	TRBJ1-2	CASSLSAANGYTF	TGTGCCAGCAGTTTATCGGCAGCGAATGGCTACACCTTC
TRBD1	-	TRBV5-1	TRBJ2-1	CASSQGQGSWNEQFF	TGCGCCAGCAGTCAGGGACAGGGGTCATGGAATGAGCAGTTCTTC
-	-	TRBV28	TRBJ2-3	CASSTQGGSTDTQYF	TGTGCCAGCAGTACCCAGGGGGGGAGCACAGATACGCAGTATTTT
TRBD1	-	TRBV9	TRBJ2-7	CASSLEDRASEQYF	TGTGCCAGCAGCCTAGAGGACAGGGCGTCCGAGCAGTACTTC
-	-	TRBV18	TRBJ1-1	CASSPSGANTEAFF	TGTGCCAGCTCACCATCGGGGGCAAACACTGAAGCTTTCTTT
-	few	TRBV10-3	TRBJ2-2	CAISESTGGGTGELFF	TGTGCCATCAGTGAGTCGACCGGGGGCGGCACCGGGGAGCTGTTTTTT
-	-	TRBV5-1	TRBJ2-5	CASSFRERTKETQYF	TGCGCCAGCAGCTTCAGGGAACGCACCAAAGAGACCCAGTACTTC
TRBD1	-	TRBV9	TRBJ2-3	CASSVEGRGTDTQYF	TGTGCCAGCAGCGTAGAGGGCAGGGGGACAGATACGCAGTATTTT
-	-	TRBV7-9	TRBJ2-2	CASPRDGLNTGELFF	TGTGCCAGCCCAAGAGACGGGCTCAACACCGGGGAGCTGTTTTTT
-	-	TRBV5-5	TRBJ1-2	CASSFQTNYGYTF	TGTGCCAGCAGCTTCCAGACTAACTATGGCTACACCTTC
-	-	TRBV7-2	TRBJ1-6	CASSRDHNSPLHF	TGTGCCAGCAGCAGGGACCATAATTCACCCCTCCACTTT
-	-	TRBV30	TRBJ2-5	CAYGGLGETQYF	TGTGCCTACGGGGGCTTAGGAGAGACCCAGTACTTC
-	-	TRBV2	TRBJ2-1	CASGWSEQFF	TGTGCCAGCGGTTGGAGTGAGCAGTTCTTC
-	-	TRBV6-5	TRBJ2-3	CASGRPPTDTQYF	TGTGCCAGCGGAAGACCCCCCACAGATACGCAGTATTTT
-	-	TRBV5-1	TRBJ1-1	CASSLVGTTEAFF	TGCGCCAGCAGCTTGGTCGGGACCACTGAAGCTTTCTTT
-	-	TRBV14	TRBJ1-3	CASSPTGSGNTIYF	TGTGCCAGCAGCCCGACGGGTTCTGGAAACACCATATATTTT
TRBD2	-	TRBV27	TRBJ2-2	CASSSYGTSGRPSTGELFF	TGTGCCAGCAGTTCCTACGGGACTAGCGGGAGGCCAAGCACCGGGGAGCTGTTTTTT
-	-	TRBV7-9	TRBJ1-1	CASSFTGLNTEAFF	TGTGCCAGCAGCTTTACGGGGCTGAACACTGAAGCTTTCTTT
-	-	TRBV6-5	TRBJ1-2	CASRPGKGDYGYTF	TGTGCCAGCAGGCCCGGGAAGGGGGACTATGGCTACACCTTC
-	few	TRBV6-1	TRBJ1-6	CASMAVFNSPLHF	TGTGCCAGCATGGCAGTCTTCAATTCACCCCTCCACTTT
-	medium-sized	TRBV5-4	TRBJ1-3	CASSLAQTSSGNTIYF	TGTGCCAGCAGCTTGGCGCAGACTAGCTCTGGAAACACCATATATTTT
-	-	TRBV2	TRBJ2-7	CASSAGPGGEQYF	TGTGCCAGCAGTGCCGGACCCGGGGGCGAGCAGTACTTC
-	-	TRBV30	TRBJ2-2	CAWSDLLGELFF	TGTGCCTGGAGTGACCTTTTGGGGGAGCTGTTTTTT
-	-	TRBV28	TRBJ2-4	CASSLSPPDSLAKNIQYF	TGTGCCAGCAGTTTATCACCCCCGGACAGCCTAGCCAAAAACATTCAGTACTTC
-	-	TRBV2	TRBJ1-2	CASRADSQRYGYTF	TGTGCCAGCAGGGCGGACAGTCAGAGGTATGGCTACACCTTC
TRBD1	-	TRBV6-4	TRBJ2-1	CASSLGQASYNEQFF	TGTGCCAGCAGTCTGGGACAGGCCTCCTACAATGAGCAGTTCTTC
-	-	TRBV6-1	TRBJ2-7	CASSTNRASSYEQYF	TGTGCCAGCAGTACCAACAGGGCCTCCTCCTACGAGCAGTACTTC